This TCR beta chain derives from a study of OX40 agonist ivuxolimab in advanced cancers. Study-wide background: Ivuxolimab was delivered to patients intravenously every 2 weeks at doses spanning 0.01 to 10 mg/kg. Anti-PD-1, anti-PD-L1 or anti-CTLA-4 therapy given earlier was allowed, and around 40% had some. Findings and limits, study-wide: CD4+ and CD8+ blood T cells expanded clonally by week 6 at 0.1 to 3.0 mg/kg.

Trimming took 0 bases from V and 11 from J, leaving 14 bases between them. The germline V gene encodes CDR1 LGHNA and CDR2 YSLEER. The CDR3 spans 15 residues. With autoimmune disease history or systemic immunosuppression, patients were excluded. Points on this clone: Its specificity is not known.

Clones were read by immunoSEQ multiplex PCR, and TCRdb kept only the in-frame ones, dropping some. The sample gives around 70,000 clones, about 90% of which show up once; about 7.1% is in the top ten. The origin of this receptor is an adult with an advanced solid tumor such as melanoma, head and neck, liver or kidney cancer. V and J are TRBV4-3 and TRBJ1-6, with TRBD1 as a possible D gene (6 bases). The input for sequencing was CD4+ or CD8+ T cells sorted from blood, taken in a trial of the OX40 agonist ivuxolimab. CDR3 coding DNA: TGCGCCAGCAGCCAAGATGGGAACAGGGACGCACCCCTCCACTTT. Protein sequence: CASSQDGNRDAPLHF.